This is a list of T cell receptor beta chains from one sample in a study of T cells in localized non-small cell lung cancer. TCRdb's table, derived via immunoSEQ multiplex PCR, lists solely in-frame clones and lacks some. The sample yields about 59,000 clones, 85% to 90% seen once. This sample comprised peripheral blood, obtained before any cancer treatment. The receptors were sampled from a man aged 40-75 years with stage I squamous cell lung carcinoma. Both conserved end residues are part of each CDR3. A D gene is named only where the DNA matches it firmly. Clone size is given for some rows only: seen once, a few or many times, or a class if the clone is expanded.

TRBJ2-2	-	TRBV28	TRBD1	TGTGCCAGCAGTATTCTCGGACAGGGGACCGGGGAGCTGTTTTTT	CASSILGQGTGELFF
TRBJ2-3	-	TRBV27	TRBD1	TGTGCCAGCAGTCCAGGGGGCTTCACAGATACGCAGTATTTT	CASSPGGFTDTQYF
TRBJ2-4	few	TRBV28	-	TGTGCCAGCACCTCTCGGGGCAGGGTCCAGGTTCCCATTCAGTACTTC	CASTSRGRVQVPIQYF
TRBJ2-6	-	TRBV2	-	TGTGCCAGCAGTGACGCCCCAAGGGCCTCTGGGGCCAACGTCCTGACTTTC	CASSDAPRASGANVLTF
TRBJ1-1	-	TRBV19	TRBD1	TGTGCCAGTAGTGCAGGGGACAGGTACACTGAAGCTTTCTTT	CASSAGDRYTEAFF
TRBJ1-2	-	TRBV28	-	TGTGCCAGCAGCCAACACAGGGTAGCTAACTATGGCTACACCTTC	CASSQHRVANYGYTF
TRBJ2-4	-	TRBV4-1	-	TGCGCCAGCAGCCAAGATATGGGGGAGGGGGCCCTAAACATTCAGTACTTC	CASSQDMGEGALNIQYF
TRBJ2-2	-	TRBV30	-	TGTGCCTGGACCTCCGACCTTCCCGGGGAGCTGTTTTTT	CAWTSDLPGELFF
TRBJ2-5	-	TRBV6-5	TRBD2	TGTGCCAGCAGTTACTCCGTTTATAGCGGGGGGGAGACCCAGTACTTC	CASSYSVYSGGETQYF
TRBJ2-5	-	TRBV4-3	-	TGCGCCAGCAGCCAAGATCTTGGAGGAGAGACCCAGTACTTC	CASSQDLGGETQYF
TRBJ2-5	-	TRBV7-2	TRBD1	TGTGCCAGCAGCACTATGACAGGGGGGGTAAAGACCCAGTACTTC	CASSTMTGGVKTQYF
TRBJ2-2	-	TRBV6-6	-	TGTGCCAGCAGTGCTCCGGGCACCGGGGAGCTGTTTTTT	CASSAPGTGELFF
TRBJ2-3	-	TRBV29-1	-	TGCAGCGTTGATCGGGCGGGATCAGATACGCAGTATTTT	CSVDRAGSDTQYF
TRBJ2-7	-	TRBV20-1	-	TGCAGTGCTTTAAATCTGGGGTGGCAGTACTTC	CSALNLGWQYF
TRBJ1-5	once	TRBV7-6	-	TGTGCCAGCAGCTTGGAGGGATGGGATCAGCCCCAGCATTTT	CASSLEGWDQPQHF
TRBJ2-5	-	TRBV7-2	-	TGTGCCAGCAACCAACTCGGGGGTATGGGGGAGACCCAGTACTTC	CASNQLGGMGETQYF
TRBJ2-7	once	TRBV4-2	-	TGTGCCAGCAGCCAAGATACAACGACGACCTACGAGCAGTACTTC	CASSQDTTTTYEQYF
TRBJ2-2	-	TRBV7-3	TRBD2	TGTGCCAGCAGCCCCCGGGACTACCCCGGGGAGCTGTTTTTT	CASSPRDYPGELFF
TRBJ2-1	-	TRBV6-5	-	TGTGCCAGCAGTTACTCGGACGCTGAGCAGTTCTTC	CASSYSDAEQFF
TRBJ2-7	-	TRBV10-3	TRBD2	TGTGCCATCAGTGAGGGGGGGCTAGCGGGAGGGTACGAGCAGTACTTC	CAISEGGLAGGYEQYF
TRBJ2-3	-	TRBV19	-	TGTGCCAGTAGTGGCCAGGCGGTGGCAGATACGCAGTATTTT	CASSGQAVADTQYF
TRBJ2-3	-	TRBV18	TRBD1	TGTGCCAGCTCACCACCGGGACAGACCACAGATACGCAGTATTTT	CASSPPGQTTDTQYF
TRBJ2-1	-	TRBV7-6	TRBD1	TGTGCCAGCAGCTTTGGACAGGACTACAATGAGCAGTTCTTC	CASSFGQDYNEQFF
TRBJ2-5	-	TRBV11-2	-	TGTGCCAGCAGCCCCTCAGGGGTATGGTACTCACAAGAGACCCAGTACTTC	CASSPSGVWYSQETQYF
TRBJ2-3	-	TRBV5-1	TRBD2	TGCGCCAGCAGCCCCAGCGGGAGTAGAACAGATACGCAGTATTTT	CASSPSGSRTDTQYF
TRBJ2-1	-	TRBV2	TRBD2	TGTGCCAGCAGTGAAGCTGTGAGACTAGCGGGAGGTGAGCAGTTCTTC	CASSEAVRLAGGEQFF
TRBJ2-1	-	TRBV7-2	-	TGTGCCAGCAGCTTAGCGGGGGGCGATGAGCAGTTCTTC	CASSLAGGDEQFF
TRBJ1-1	-	TRBV28	-	TGTGCCAGCAGTGGTGAGGGGTACAGAAAGGCCGATGAAGCTTTCTTT	CASSGEGYRKADEAFF
TRBJ2-3	-	TRBV27	-	TGTGCCAGCAGGAAAGGGACCGCTCAAGGGGAGGATACGCAGTATTTT	CASRKGTAQGEDTQYF
TRBJ2-1	-	TRBV4-1	TRBD2	TGCGCCAGCAGCCTGGTAAGGGCGGGAGACAATGAGCAGTTCTTC	CASSLVRAGDNEQFF
TRBJ1-4	-	TRBV25-1	TRBD1	TGTGCCAGCAGTGTCCCCGGGACAGGGGGTGAAAAACTGTTTTTT	CASSVPGTGGEKLFF
TRBJ2-1	-	TRBV4-3	-	TGCGCCAGCAGCCAAGACCTAGCGCCTGGCCGCTCCTACAATGAGCAGTTCTTC	CASSQDLAPGRSYNEQFF
TRBJ2-7	-	TRBV5-1	-	TGCGCCAGCAGCTTGGTACCGGGAAACTACGAGCAGTACTTC	CASSLVPGNYEQYF
TRBJ1-5	-	TRBV28	-	TGTGCCAGCCTTCAGAGCAATCAGCCCCAGCATTTT	CASLQSNQPQHF
TRBJ2-1	-	TRBV6-4	TRBD2	TGTGCCAGCAGCAGACTAGCGGGAGGGCCGGGAAATGAGCAGTTCTTC	CASSRLAGGPGNEQFF
TRBJ2-2	-	TRBV29-1	TRBD2	TGCAGCGTTTCCCGAGGAGGCGGGAGGGCCGGGGAGCTGTTTTTT	CSVSRGGGRAGELFF
TRBJ2-2	-	TRBV30	TRBD2	TGTGCCTGGAGCGGTGGTAGCGGGTCGAACACCGGGGAGCTGTTTTTT	CAWSGGSGSNTGELFF
TRBJ2-7	-	TRBV5-5	TRBD1	TGTGCCAGCAGCTCCCCTCGGGGACAGGCCTACGAGCAGTACTTC	CASSSPRGQAYEQYF